This T cell receptor (beta chain) derives from a study of CD8+ T cells in alopecia areata. Study-wide results and limits: Shared TCR sequences were less clear between patients than in mice, possibly partly from HLA diversity. Lesional scalp exceeded normal scalp in clonality, especially in alopecia totalis/universalis.

cDNA reverse transcribed from extracted RNA served as the sequencing template. The data were produced by immunoSEQ multiplex PCR, yet TCRdb's version contains in-frame clones alone and is incomplete. This sample yields around 250,000 clones, of which around 67% are seen a single time; roughly 1.2% belongs to the top ten. Cell sorting on a FACSAria was used to separate CD4+ and CD8+ T cells from the PBMCs. On this clone: The antigen remains undetermined.

The clonotype was recovered from a human donor with alopecia areata. The sample was CD4+ T cells sorted from blood, taken at week 0.

CDR3 region: CSVVGGTGHGYTF. In DNA, the CDR3 is TGCAGCGTTGTGGGGGGAACTGGGCATGGCTACACCTTC. The chain links TRBV29-1 to TRBJ1-2; weak D call: TRBD1 (5 bases). This CDR3 has 13 residues. Trimming cost V 4 bases and J 6 bases, with 15 bases left between them. In germline, CDR1 is SQVTM, CDR2 ANQGSEA.